The source of this TCR beta chain is a study of T-cell reconstitution after alpha-beta-depleted transplantation in children. It was with unique molecular identifiers that the TCRbeta library was prepared. TCRdb re-called the PCR reads through MiXCR, storing one row per CDR3 protein. The sample consists of approximately 520,000 distinct CDR3 sequences, roughly 33% of them appearing once. This clonotype has only a few counts. Here the sequenced sample was PBMCs from the stem cell graft donor, taken from the stem cell graft. The origin of this receptor is a human donor who donated a stem cell graft to a child with aplastic anemia.

The CDR3: CAWSGPLGISYEQYF. CDR3 nucleotide sequence: TGTGCCTGGAGTGGTCCCCTAGGGATTTCCTACGAGCAGTACTTC. The V call is TRBV30, the J call TRBJ2-7, with D unresolved. The CDR3 is 15 amino acids. V was clipped by 1 base and J by 1 base, with 14 bases between them. The germline V gene has CDR1 GTSNPN and CDR2 SVGIG (reference sequence).